These 10 T cell receptor beta chains originate from one sample sequenced in a study of T cell responses to AZD1222 COVID-19 vaccine. Sequencing used immunoSEQ multiplex PCR; TCRdb keeps in-frame clones, though not all of them. Among approximately 180,000 clones, roughly 93% were seen once, and the ten largest hold around 0.96%. Sample: peripheral blood, taken 28 days after the second dose of the MenACWY control vaccine. All receptors derive from an adult who received the MenACWY meningococcal vaccine as a control.

The chain combines TRBV10-3 with TRBJ1-1; 8 bases match TRBD1. The CDR3 contains 15 residues. V shed 4 bases and J 2 bases; nucleotides not matched to a gene: 6. The germline CDR1 and CDR2 sequences are ENHRY and SYGVKD. The CDR3 protein is CAISVSGQDNTEAFF. CDR3 nucleotide sequence: TGTGCCATCAGTGTGTCGGGACAGGACAACACTGAAGCTTTCTTT.

The chain carries TRBV2 and TRBJ1-4; D perhaps matches TRBD1 (5 bases). The CDR3 is 15 residues long. Germline-derived CDR1 and CDR2 are SNHLY and FYNNEI. Trimming removed 9 bases from V and 7 bases from J, with 21 bases in between. The CDR3 bases are TGTGCCAGTCGCGGGCAGGGAGTAATCGGTGAAAAACTGTTTTTT. It translates to CASRGQGVIGEKLFF.

The chain combines TRBV19 with TRBJ2-1; maybe TRBD2 (6 bases). Trimming removed 6 bases at V and 3 bases at J, with 9 bases between. This CDR3 contains 13 residues. Germline V gene lookup returns CDR1 LNHDA and CDR2 SQIVND (reference sequence). CDR3 region: CASSRRDYNEQFF. The CDR3 DNA sequence: TGTGCCAGTAGCCGGAGGGACTACAATGAGCAGTTCTTC.

This clone was recorded only once. The rearrangement links TRBV5-4 to TRBJ1-3; 7 bases line up with TRBD1. CDR1 and CDR2 (germline): SGHNT, YYREEE (reference sequence). This CDR3 contains 14 residues. The V gene end was trimmed by 4 bases and the J gene end by 4 bases; junction bases not matched to a gene: 5. The CDR3 coding sequence is TGTGCCAGCAGCATCCAGGGGGGAGGAAACACCATATATTTT. It translates to CASSIQGGGNTIYF.

The chain employs TRBV12-3 or TRBV12-4 and TRBJ1-1; 7 positions agree with TRBD1. This CDR3 region has 13 residues. Trimming removed 3 bases from V and 9 bases from J; junction bases left unmatched: 7. The CDR3 sequence is CASSFEGTVKAFF. The DNA of the CDR3 is TGTGCCAGCAGTTTTGAGGGGACAGTTAAAGCTTTCTTT.

The genes are TRBV6-5 and TRBJ2-2; D perhaps matches TRBD2 (5 bases). V gave up 7 bases and J gave up 7 bases, with 13 bases separating them. CDR3 size: 13 residues. Germline V gene sequence: CDR1 MNHEY, CDR2 SVGAGI. The CDR3 is CASKYGEHGELFF. Written as DNA, the CDR3 is TGTGCCAGCAAGTACGGGGAACACGGGGAGCTGTTTTTT.

The V and J genes are TRBV7-7 and TRBJ1-2; 8 nucleotides line up with TRBD1. The CDR3 loop spans 16 amino acids. The J segment lost 3 bases and the V segment lost 4 bases, leaving 10 bases of the junction unmatched. Per the germline V gene, CDR1 is SSHAT and CDR2 is FNYEAQ (reference sequence). The CDR3 reads CASSYGQGGYDYGYTF. The DNA for the CDR3 is TGTGCCAGCAGCTACGGACAGGGAGGATATGACTATGGCTACACCTTC.

V usage is TRBV5-1 and J usage is TRBJ2-7, with no clear D. This CDR3 has 13 amino acids. Germline V gene sequence: CDR1 SGHRS, CDR2 YFSETQ. V lost 0 bases, J lost 2 bases, and 6 bases lay in between. CDR3 residues: CASSLDVTYEQYF. In DNA form, the CDR3 reads TGCGCCAGCAGCTTGGACGTTACCTACGAGCAGTACTTC.

This chain links TRBV10-2 with TRBJ2-1, with D perhaps matching TRBD2 (6 bases). Germline V CDR1 and CDR2: WSHSY, SAAADI. V was trimmed by 9 bases and J by 0 bases, leaving 9 bases between them. CDR3 length: 13 residues. CDR3 region: CASRDSSYNEQFF. The CDR3 DNA sequence: TGCGCCAGTAGGGACTCCTCCTACAATGAGCAGTTCTTC.

This chain uses TRBV19 with TRBJ2-3; D not resolved. The CDR3 has 16 amino acids. V lost 5 bases to trimming and J lost 1 base, with 16 bases between them. CDR1 and CDR2 from the germline V gene are LNHDA and SQIVND (reference sequence). The CDR3 bases are TGTGCCAGTAGTTACCGAGGTCCCGGACGCACAGATACGCAGTATTTT. Its translation is CASSYRGPGRTDTQYF.